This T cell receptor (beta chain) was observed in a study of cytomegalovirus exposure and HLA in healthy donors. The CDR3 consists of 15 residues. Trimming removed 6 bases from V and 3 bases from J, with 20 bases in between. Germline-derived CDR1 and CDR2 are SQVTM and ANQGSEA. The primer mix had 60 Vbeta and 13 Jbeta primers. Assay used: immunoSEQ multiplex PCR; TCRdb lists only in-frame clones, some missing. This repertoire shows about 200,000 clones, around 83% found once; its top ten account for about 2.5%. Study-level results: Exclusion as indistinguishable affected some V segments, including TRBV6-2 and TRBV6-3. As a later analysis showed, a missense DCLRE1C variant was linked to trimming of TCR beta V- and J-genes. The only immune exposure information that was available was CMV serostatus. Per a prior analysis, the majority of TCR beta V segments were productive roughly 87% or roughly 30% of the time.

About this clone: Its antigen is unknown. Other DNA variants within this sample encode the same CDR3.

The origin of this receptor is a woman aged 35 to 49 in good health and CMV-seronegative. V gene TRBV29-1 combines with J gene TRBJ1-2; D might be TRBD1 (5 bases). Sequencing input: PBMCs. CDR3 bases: TGCAGCGTCCGAGCCCCGGGGGAAAACGACTATGGCTACACCTTC. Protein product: CSVRAPGENDYGYTF.